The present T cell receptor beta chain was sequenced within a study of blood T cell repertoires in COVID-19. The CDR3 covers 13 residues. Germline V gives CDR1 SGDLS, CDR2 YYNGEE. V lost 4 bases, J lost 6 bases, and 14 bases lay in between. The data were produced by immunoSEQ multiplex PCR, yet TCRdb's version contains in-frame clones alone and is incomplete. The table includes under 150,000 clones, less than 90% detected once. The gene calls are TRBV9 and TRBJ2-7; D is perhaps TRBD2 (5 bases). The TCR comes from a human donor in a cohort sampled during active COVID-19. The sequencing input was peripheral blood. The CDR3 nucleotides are TGTGCCAGCAGCTTCCGGACTGCGGGCGAGCAGTACTTC. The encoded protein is CASSFRTAGEQYF.